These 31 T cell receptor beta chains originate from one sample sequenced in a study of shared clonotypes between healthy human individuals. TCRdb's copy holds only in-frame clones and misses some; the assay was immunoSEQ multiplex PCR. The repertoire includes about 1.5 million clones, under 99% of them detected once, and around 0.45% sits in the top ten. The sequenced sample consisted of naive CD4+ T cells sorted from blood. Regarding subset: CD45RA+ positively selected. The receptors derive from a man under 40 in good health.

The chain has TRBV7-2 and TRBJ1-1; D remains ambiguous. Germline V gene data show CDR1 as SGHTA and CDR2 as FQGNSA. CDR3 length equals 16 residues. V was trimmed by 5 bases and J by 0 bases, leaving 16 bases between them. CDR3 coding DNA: TGTGCCAGCAGCCACCACCTGACAAACATGAACACTGAAGCTTTCTTT. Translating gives CASSHHLTNMNTEAFF.

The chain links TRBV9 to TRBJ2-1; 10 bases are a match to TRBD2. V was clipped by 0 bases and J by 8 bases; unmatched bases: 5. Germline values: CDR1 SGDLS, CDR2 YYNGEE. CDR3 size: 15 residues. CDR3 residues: CASSVVTSGTDEQFF. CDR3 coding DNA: TGTGCCAGCAGCGTAGTTACTAGCGGGACCGATGAGCAGTTCTTC.

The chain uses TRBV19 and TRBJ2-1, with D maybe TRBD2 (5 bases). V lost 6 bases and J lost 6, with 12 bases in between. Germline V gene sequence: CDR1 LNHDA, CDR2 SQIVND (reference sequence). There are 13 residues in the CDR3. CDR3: CASSVLATNEQFF. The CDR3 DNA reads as TGTGCCAGTAGCGTCCTAGCTACCAATGAGCAGTTCTTC. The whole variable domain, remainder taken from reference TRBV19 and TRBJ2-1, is DGGITQSPKYLFRKEGQNVTLSCEQNLNHDAMYWYRQDPGQGLRLIYYSQIVNDFQKGDIAEGYSVSREKKESFPLTVTSAQKNPTAFYLCASSVLATNEQFFGPGTRLTVL.

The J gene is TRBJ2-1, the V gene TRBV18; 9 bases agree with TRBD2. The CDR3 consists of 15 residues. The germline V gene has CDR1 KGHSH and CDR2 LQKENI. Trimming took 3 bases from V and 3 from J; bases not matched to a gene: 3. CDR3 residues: CASSPRGRDYNEQFF. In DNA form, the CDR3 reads TGTGCCAGCTCACCCCGCGGGAGGGACTACAATGAGCAGTTCTTC. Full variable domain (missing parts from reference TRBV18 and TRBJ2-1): NAGVMQNPRHLVRRRGQEARLRCSPMKGHSHVYWYRQLPEEGLKFMVYLQKENIIDESGMPKERFSAEFPKEGPSILRIQQVVRGDSAAYFCASSPRGRDYNEQFFGPGTRLTVL.

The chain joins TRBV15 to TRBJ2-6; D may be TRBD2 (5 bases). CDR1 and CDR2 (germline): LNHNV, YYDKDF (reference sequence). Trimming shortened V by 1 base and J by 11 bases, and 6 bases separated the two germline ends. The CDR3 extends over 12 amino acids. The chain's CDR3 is CATSRVRDVLTF. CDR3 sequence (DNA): TGTGCCACCAGCAGAGTGAGGGACGTCCTGACTTTC.

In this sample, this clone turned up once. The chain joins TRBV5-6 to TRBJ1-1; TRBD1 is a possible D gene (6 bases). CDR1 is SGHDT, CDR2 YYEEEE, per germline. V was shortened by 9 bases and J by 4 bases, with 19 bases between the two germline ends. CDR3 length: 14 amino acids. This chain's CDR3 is CATSQTGRGTEAFF. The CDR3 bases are TGTGCCACCTCTCAAACAGGGCGAGGCACTGAAGCTTTCTTT.

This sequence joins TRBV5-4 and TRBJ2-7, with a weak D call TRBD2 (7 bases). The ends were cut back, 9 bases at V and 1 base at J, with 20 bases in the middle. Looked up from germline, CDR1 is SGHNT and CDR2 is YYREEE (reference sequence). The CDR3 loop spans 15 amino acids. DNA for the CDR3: TGTGCCACTTCGAGGGGGGGCCCTTCTTCCTACGAGCAGTACTTC. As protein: CATSRGGPSSYEQYF.

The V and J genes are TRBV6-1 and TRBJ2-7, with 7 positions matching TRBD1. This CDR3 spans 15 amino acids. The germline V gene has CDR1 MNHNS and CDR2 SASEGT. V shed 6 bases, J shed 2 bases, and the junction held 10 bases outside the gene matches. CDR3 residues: CASRPRQGWAYEQYF. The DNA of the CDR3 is TGTGCCAGCAGACCTCGACAGGGTTGGGCCTACGAGCAGTACTTC.

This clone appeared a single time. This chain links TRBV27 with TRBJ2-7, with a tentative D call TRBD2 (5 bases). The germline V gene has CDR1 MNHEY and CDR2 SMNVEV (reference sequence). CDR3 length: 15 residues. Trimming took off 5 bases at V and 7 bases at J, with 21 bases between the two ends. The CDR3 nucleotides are TGTGCCAGCAGTCCCGTCCTAAATCTTCCGGGGGAGCAGTACTTC. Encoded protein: CASSPVLNLPGEQYF.

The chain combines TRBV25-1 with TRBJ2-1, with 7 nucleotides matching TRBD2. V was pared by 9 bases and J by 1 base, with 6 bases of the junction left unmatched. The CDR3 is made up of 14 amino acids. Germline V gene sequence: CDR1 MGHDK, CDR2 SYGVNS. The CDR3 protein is CARSAGVSYNEQFF. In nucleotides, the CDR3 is TGTGCCAGGAGCGCGGGAGTATCCTACAATGAGCAGTTCTTC.

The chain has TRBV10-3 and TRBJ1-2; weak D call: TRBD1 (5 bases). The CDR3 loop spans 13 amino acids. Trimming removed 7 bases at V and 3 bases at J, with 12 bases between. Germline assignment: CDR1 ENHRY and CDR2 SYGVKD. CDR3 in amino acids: CAITKDMHYGYTF. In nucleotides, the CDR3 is TGTGCCATCACCAAGGACATGCACTATGGCTACACCTTC.

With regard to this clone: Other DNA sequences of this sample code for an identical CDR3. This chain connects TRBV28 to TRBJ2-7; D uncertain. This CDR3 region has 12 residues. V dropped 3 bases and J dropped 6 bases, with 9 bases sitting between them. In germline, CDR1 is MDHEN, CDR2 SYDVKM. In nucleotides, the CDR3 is TGTGCCAGCAGTTTGGCAGGTGGCGAGCAGTACTTC. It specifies CASSLAGGEQYF. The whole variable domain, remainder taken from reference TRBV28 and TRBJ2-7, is DVKVTQSSRYLVKRTGEKVFLECVQDMDHENMFWYRQDPGLGLRLIYFSYDVKMKEKGDIPEGYSVSREKKERFSLILESASTNQTSMYLCASSLAGGEQYFGPGTRLTVT.

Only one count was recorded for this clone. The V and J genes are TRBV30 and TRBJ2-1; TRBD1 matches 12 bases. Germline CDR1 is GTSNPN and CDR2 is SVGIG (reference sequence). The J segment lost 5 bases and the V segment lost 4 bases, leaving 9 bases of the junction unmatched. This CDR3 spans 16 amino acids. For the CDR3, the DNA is TGTGCCTGGAATAGGGTAGGGGACAGGGGGCACAATGAGCAGTTCTTC. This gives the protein CAWNRVGDRGHNEQFF.

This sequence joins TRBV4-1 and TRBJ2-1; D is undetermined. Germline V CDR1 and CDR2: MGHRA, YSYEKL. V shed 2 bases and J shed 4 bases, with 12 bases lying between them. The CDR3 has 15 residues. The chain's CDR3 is CASSQRSETYNEQFF. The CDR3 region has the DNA TGCGCCAGCAGCCAACGGTCAGAAACTTACAATGAGCAGTTCTTC.

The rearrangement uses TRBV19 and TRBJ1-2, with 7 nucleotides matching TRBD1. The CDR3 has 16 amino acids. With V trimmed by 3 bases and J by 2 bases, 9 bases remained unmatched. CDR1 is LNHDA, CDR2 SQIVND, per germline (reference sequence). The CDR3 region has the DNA TGTGCCAGTAGTATGTCGGCCAGGGGGATCAACTATGGCTACACCTTC. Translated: CASSMSARGINYGYTF.

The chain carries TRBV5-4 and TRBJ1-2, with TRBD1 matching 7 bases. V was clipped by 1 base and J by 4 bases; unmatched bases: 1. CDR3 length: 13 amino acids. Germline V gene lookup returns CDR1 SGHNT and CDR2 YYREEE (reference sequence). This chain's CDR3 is CASSLRTGYGYTF. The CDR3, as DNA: TGTGCCAGCAGCTTGAGGACAGGCTATGGCTACACCTTC.

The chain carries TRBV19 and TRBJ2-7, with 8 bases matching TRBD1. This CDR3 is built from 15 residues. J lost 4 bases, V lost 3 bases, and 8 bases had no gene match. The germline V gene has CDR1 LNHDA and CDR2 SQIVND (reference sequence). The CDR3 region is CASSILGGTGYEQYF. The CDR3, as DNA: TGTGCCAGTAGTATCCTGGGTGGGACAGGTTACGAGCAGTACTTC.

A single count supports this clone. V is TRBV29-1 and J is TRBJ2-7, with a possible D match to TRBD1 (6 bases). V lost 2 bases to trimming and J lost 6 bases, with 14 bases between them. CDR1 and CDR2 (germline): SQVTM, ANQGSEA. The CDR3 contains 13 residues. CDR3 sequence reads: CSVEQKQGAEQYF. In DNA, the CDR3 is TGCAGCGTTGAACAAAAACAGGGAGCCGAGCAGTACTTC.

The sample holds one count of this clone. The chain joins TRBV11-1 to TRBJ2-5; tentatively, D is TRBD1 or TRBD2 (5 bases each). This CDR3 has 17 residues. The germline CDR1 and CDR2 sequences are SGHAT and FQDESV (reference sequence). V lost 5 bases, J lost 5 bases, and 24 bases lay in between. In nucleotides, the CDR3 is TGTGCCAGCAGCGTACACTCCGGGACCGTTCGTGGGGAGACCCAGTACTTC. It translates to CASSVHSGTVRGETQYF. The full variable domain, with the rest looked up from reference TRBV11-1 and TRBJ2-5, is EAEVAQSPRYKITEKSQAVAFWCDPISGHATLYWYRQILGQGPELLVQFQDESVVDDSQLPKDRFSAERLKGVDSTLKIQPAELGDSAMYLCASSVHSGTVRGETQYFGPGTRLLVL.

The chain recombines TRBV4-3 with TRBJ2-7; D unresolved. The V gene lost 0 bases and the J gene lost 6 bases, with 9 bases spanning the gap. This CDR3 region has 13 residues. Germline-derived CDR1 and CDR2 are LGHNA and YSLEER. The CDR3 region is CASSQESLGEQYF. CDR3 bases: TGCGCCAGCAGCCAAGAATCCCTGGGCGAGCAGTACTTC.

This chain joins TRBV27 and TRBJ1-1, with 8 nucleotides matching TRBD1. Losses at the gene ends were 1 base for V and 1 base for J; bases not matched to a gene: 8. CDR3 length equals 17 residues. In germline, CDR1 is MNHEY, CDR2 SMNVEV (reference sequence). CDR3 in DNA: TGTGCCAGCAGTTTATTCGGGACAGGAGGTGGGAACACTGAAGCTTTCTTT. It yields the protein CASSLFGTGGGNTEAFF.

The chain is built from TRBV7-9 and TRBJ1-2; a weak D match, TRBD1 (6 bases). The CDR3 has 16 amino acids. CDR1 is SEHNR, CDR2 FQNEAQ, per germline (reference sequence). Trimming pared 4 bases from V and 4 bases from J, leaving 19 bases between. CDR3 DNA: TGTGCCAGCAGCTCCCACAAAGGCCCGGGGGCCTATGGCTACACCTTC. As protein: CASSSHKGPGAYGYTF.

The chain's CDR3 is CASSPLGTGTGNEQFF. As DNA, the CDR3 is TGTGCCAGCTCACCTCTAGGGACAGGGACGGGCAATGAGCAGTTCTTC. This chain uses TRBV18 with TRBJ2-1; 9 nucleotides agree with TRBD1. V shed 3 bases, J shed 6 bases, and the junction held 9 bases outside the gene matches. Germline loops: CDR1 KGHSH, CDR2 LQKENI. This CDR3 is 16 amino acids long. Using reference TRBV18 and TRBJ2-1 for the parts outside the CDR3, the full variable domain is NAGVMQNPRHLVRRRGQEARLRCSPMKGHSHVYWYRQLPEEGLKFMVYLQKENIIDESGMPKERFSAEFPKEGPSILRIQQVVRGDSAAYFCASSPLGTGTGNEQFFGPGTRLTVL.

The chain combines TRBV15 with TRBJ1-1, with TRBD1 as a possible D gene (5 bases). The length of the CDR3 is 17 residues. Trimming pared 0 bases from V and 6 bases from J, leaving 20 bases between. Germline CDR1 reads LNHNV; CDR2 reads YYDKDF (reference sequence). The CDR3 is CATSRDLPSGPWAEAFF. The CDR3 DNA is TGTGCCACCAGCAGAGATTTGCCCTCAGGGCCCTGGGCTGAAGCTTTCTTT. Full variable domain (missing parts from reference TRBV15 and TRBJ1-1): DAMVIQNPRYQVTQFGKPVTLSCSQTLNHNVMYWYQQKSSQAPKLLFHYYDKDFNNEADTPDNFQSRRPNTSFCFLDIRSPGLGDTAMYLCATSRDLPSGPWAEAFFGQGTRLTVV.

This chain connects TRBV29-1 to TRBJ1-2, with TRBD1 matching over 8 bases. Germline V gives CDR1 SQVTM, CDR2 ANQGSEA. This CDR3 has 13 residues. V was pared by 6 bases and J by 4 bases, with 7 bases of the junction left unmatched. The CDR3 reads CSVGTGIGYGYTF. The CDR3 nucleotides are TGCAGCGTCGGGACAGGTATTGGCTATGGCTACACCTTC.

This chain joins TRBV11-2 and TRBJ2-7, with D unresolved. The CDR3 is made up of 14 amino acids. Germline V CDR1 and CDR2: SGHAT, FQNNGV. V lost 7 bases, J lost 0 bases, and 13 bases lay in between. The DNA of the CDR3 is TGTGCCAGCACCTCTCGGGCAGCCTCCTACGAGCAGTACTTC. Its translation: CASTSRAASYEQYF.

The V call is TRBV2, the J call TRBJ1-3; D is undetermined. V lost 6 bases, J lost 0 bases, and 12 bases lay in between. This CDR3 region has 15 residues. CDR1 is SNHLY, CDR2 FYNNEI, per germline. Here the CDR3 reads CASSYARASGNTIYF. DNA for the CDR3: TGTGCCAGCAGCTACGCCCGGGCCTCTGGAAACACCATATATTTT.

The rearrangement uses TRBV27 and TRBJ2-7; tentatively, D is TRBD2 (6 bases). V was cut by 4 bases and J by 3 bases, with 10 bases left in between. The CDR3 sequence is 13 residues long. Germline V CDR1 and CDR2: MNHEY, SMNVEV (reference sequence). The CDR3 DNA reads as TGTGCCAGCAGTTCGCTAGCGAGCTACGAGCAGTACTTC. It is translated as CASSSLASYEQYF.

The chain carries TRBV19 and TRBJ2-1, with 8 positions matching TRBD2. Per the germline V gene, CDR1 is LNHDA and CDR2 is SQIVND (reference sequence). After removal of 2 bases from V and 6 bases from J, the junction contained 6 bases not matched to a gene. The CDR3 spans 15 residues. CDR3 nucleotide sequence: TGTGCCAGTAGTATATTAGCGGGACTGAGCAATGAGCAGTTCTTC. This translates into CASSILAGLSNEQFF. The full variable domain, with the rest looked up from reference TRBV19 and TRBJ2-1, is DGGITQSPKYLFRKEGQNVTLSCEQNLNHDAMYWYRQDPGQGLRLIYYSQIVNDFQKGDIAEGYSVSREKKESFPLTVTSAQKNPTAFYLCASSILAGLSNEQFFGPGTRLTVL.

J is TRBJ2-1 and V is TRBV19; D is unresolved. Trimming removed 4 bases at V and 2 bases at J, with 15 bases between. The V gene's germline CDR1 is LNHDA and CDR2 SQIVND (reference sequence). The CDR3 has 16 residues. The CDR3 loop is CASSTRRLGTYNEQFF. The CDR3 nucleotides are TGTGCCAGTAGTACCCGCCGTCTCGGCACCTACAATGAGCAGTTCTTC.

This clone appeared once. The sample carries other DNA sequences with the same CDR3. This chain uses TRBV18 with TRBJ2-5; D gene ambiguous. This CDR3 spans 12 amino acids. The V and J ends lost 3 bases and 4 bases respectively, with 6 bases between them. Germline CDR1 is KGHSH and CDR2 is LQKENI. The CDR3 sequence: CASSPVGETQYF. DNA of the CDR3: TGTGCCAGCTCACCCGTAGGAGAGACCCAGTACTTC. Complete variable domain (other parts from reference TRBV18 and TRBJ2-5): NAGVMQNPRHLVRRRGQEARLRCSPMKGHSHVYWYRQLPEEGLKFMVYLQKENIIDESGMPKERFSAEFPKEGPSILRIQQVVRGDSAAYFCASSPVGETQYFGPGTRLLVL.